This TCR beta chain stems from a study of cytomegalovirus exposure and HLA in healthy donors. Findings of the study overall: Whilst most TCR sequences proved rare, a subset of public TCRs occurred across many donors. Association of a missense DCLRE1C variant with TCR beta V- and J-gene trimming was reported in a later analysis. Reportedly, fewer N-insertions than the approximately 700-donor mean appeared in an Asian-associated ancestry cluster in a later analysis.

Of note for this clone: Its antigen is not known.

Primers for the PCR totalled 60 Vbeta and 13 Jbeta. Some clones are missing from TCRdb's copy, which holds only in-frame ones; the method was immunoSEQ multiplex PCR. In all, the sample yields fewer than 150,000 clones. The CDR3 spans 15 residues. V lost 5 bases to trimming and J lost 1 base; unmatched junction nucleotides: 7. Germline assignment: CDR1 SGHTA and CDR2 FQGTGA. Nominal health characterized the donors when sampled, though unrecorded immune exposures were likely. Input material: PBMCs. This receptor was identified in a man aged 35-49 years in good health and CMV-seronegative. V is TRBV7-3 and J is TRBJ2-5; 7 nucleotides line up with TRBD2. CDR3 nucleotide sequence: TGTGCCAGCAGCCCCGGACTAGGGATCCAAGAGACCCAGTACTTC. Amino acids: CASSPGLGIQETQYF.